This TCR beta chain derives from a study of T cells expressing NK-cell markers (dated by TCRdb to 2019 to 2021). Looking at the study overall: Three sorted T-cell subsets (CD3+CD56+NKG2C+, CD3+CD56+NKG2C- and CD3+CD56-NKG2C+) from about 8 donors had their TCR beta-chain repertoires profiled. The eight sequenced donors were randomly selected healthy volunteers, three men and five women. Of the eight sequenced donors, seven were found to be HCMV-seropositive and one was found to be HCMV-seronegative. Illumina HiSeq 2000/2500, MiSeq or NextSeq was used to sequence libraries as 2 x 150 bp reads.

To determine HCMV serostatus, a commercial ELISA kit was used to detect HCMV-specific IgG in serum. Ficoll density gradient centrifugation was used to isolate peripheral blood mononuclear cells from blood. The CDR3 holds 16 amino acids from the cysteine to the phenylalanine. No DNA is given. Per the germline V gene, MDHEN is the CDR1 and SYDVKM is the CDR2. Beyond this particular receptor, the publication reports: Whether the expanded NKG2C-expressing T cell clones were specific for HCMV antigens was left unclear. For five or six donors, the dominant CD3+CD56+NKG2C+ clonotypes were among the top 10 CD8+ clonotypes and accounted for about 1.0-7.5% of CD8+ T cells. Those dominant clonotypes were again the most abundant among CD3+CD56-NKG2C+ cells in a few donors, at roughly 25-60.1%.

Concerning this clonotype: The specificity of this receptor is unknown.

The sequencer listed for this sample is Illumina HiSeq 2000. 5'RACE template switching, by which a universal primer site and unique molecular identifiers were added, was used to make TCR beta cDNA libraries. Priming for cDNA synthesis came from the TCR beta constant segment, and two successive PCR amplification steps followed. Per the source publication's procedure: MIGEC was used to demultiplex reads and group the reads by UMI, and MiTCR was used to assemble and quantify clonotypes. To remove erroneous sequences, TCR cDNA sequences were retained only when supported by two or more reads. Downstream repertoire analysis used the tcR package, and clonotypes were matched across fractions by CDR3 nucleotide sequence plus V segment. VDJmatch was used to annotate antigen specificity against VDJdb, with one amino acid substitution in CDR3 permitted. TCRdb reprocessed the reads into one record per CDR3 protein sequence, lacking DNA. TCRdb, not the original authors, processed these V and J calls. The sample table gives 5,000 to 6,500 distinct CDR3 sequences. Over 45% of the sample comes from the top ten.

The origin of this receptor is a man between 18 and 29 years old in good health. Donor details come from another sample of the same person, matched by shared clones. The sequence links TRBV28 to TRBJ1-5. Source material: blood T cells: a sorted CD56 or NKG2C T cell subset, CD4+ or CD8+ T cells, or bulk PBMC T cells (not recorded which). CDR3 loop: CASSFLGGGADQPQHF.